These T cell receptor beta chains were read from a single sample in a study of T cell changes during pregnancy in multiple sclerosis. The protocol was immunoSEQ multiplex PCR, while the TCRdb copy is restricted to in-frame clones and leaves out a portion. The sample contains 30,000 to 50,000 clones, around 90% of which appear only once. Sequencing was performed on CD4+ T cells from peripheral blood mononuclear cells, taken in the third trimester of pregnancy. All receptors come from a female donor with multiple sclerosis, enrolled in a pregnancy study. CDR3s include the opening cysteine and the closing phenylalanine or tryptophan. Each record gives: CDR3 protein, CDR3 DNA, clone size, V gene, J gene, D gene. The D gene is left open where the match is weak. Expanded clones are given a class, and other clones once, few, many or no size at all.

CASNHRGYNQPQHF	TGTGCCAGCAACCACAGGGGGTACAATCAGCCCCAGCATTTT	-	TRBV28	TRBJ1-5	TRBD1
CASSLGQGISEAFF	TGCGCCAGCAGCCTTGGACAGGGAATATCAGAAGCTTTCTTT	-	TRBV5-1	TRBJ1-1	TRBD1
CASSVTPGYEQYF	TGCGCCAGCAGCGTGACTCCGGGCTACGAGCAGTACTTC	-	TRBV5-1	TRBJ2-7	-
CASSLPSGPSTGTHYNEQFF	TGCGCCAGCAGCTTGCCTTCCGGGCCTTCGACAGGGACACACTACAATGAGCAGTTCTTC	-	TRBV5-1	TRBJ2-1	TRBD1
CAISPGQATYEQYF	TGTGCCATCAGCCCGGGACAGGCTACCTACGAGCAGTACTTC	once	TRBV10-3	TRBJ2-7	TRBD1
CASSSIQGILFF	TGTGCCAGCAGTAGTATTCAGGGAATTTTGTTTTTT	-	TRBV6-5	TRBJ1-4	-
CAWSLSGNTIYF	TGTGCCTGGAGCCTCTCTGGAAACACCATATATTTT	-	TRBV30	TRBJ1-3	-
CASSPEGGRYGYTF	TGTGCCAGCTCACCAGAAGGGGGCCGGTATGGCTACACCTTC	-	TRBV18	TRBJ1-2	TRBD1
CASSLVVGSQETQYF	TGCGCCAGCAGCTTGGTCGTGGGCAGCCAAGAGACCCAGTACTTC	-	TRBV5-1	TRBJ2-5	-
CASSLASNTGELFF	TGCGCCAGCAGCTTGGCTAGTAACACCGGGGAGCTGTTTTTT	-	TRBV5-1	TRBJ2-2	-
CASPGGTGAYMNTEAFF	TGTGCCAGTCCCGGGGGGACAGGAGCGTATATGAACACTGAAGCTTTCTTT	-	TRBV5-8	TRBJ1-1	TRBD1
CASRRDRDSSPGANVLTF	TGTGCCAGTAGAAGAGATCGGGACAGCTCCCCTGGGGCCAACGTCCTGACTTTC	-	TRBV19	TRBJ2-6	TRBD1
CASSQGDRSGNTF	TGTGCCAGCAGCCAGGGGGACAGGTCAGGCAACACCTTC	-	TRBV5-6	TRBJ1-2	TRBD1
CASSVGQGAYEAFF	TGTGCCAGCAGCGTTGGACAGGGGGCTTATGAAGCTTTCTTT	-	TRBV9	TRBJ1-1	TRBD1
CSVSGQGDQPQHF	TGCAGCGTTTCTGGACAGGGGGATCAGCCCCAGCATTTT	few	TRBV29-1	TRBJ1-5	TRBD1
CSVDSGRAGETQYF	TGCAGCGTTGATTCCGGGAGGGCCGGAGAGACCCAGTACTTC	once	TRBV29-1	TRBJ2-5	TRBD2
CASSLVTGGVTEAFF	TGCGCCAGCAGCTTGGTAACGGGAGGGGTGACTGAAGCTTTCTTT	-	TRBV5-1	TRBJ1-1	-
CASSSSSGSLYEQFF	TGTGCCAGCAGCTCGTCTAGCGGGAGCTTGTATGAGCAGTTCTTC	once	TRBV11-2	TRBJ2-1	TRBD2
CASSYHTPSSGNTIYF	TGTGCCAGCAGTTACCATACTCCCTCCTCTGGAAACACCATATATTTT	-	TRBV6-5	TRBJ1-3	-
CASSLDNNSPLHF	TGTGCCAGCAGTCTCGACAATAATTCACCCCTCCACTTT	-	TRBV2	TRBJ1-6	-
CASSASGLLSGTDTQYF	TGCGCCAGCAGCGCCTCGGGACTTTTATCCGGCACAGATACGCAGTATTTT	-	TRBV5-1	TRBJ2-3	-
CASSLVGSGSLSEQFF	TGCGCCAGCAGCTTGGTTGGTAGCGGGAGCTTGAGTGAGCAGTTCTTC	once	TRBV5-1	TRBJ2-1	TRBD2
CASSDPGTPYQETQYF	TGCGCCAGCAGCGACCCCGGGACACCGTACCAAGAGACCCAGTACTTC	-	TRBV10-1	TRBJ2-5	-
CASSPPSGLAGTYNEQFF	TGTGCCAGTAGTCCACCTTCGGGACTAGCGGGAACCTACAATGAGCAGTTCTTC	-	TRBV19	TRBJ2-1	TRBD2
CSVGNRNTEAFF	TGCAGCGTAGGTAACAGGAACACTGAAGCTTTCTTT	-	TRBV29-1	TRBJ1-1	-
CASAVSYEQYF	TGTGCCTCCGCGGTGTCCTACGAGCAGTACTTC	-	TRBV30	TRBJ2-7	-
CASSLLTDSNQPQHF	TGTGCCAGCAGCTTGCTTACAGATAGCAATCAGCCCCAGCATTTT	-	TRBV5-5	TRBJ1-5	-
CASSYSIRGQPQHF	TGTGCCAGCAGTTACTCGATCCGGGGGCAGCCCCAGCATTTT	-	TRBV6-6	TRBJ1-5	-
CASATEFNYGYTF	TGTGCCAGCGCGACAGAATTTAACTATGGCTACACCTTC	-	TRBV2	TRBJ1-2	-
CASSVGHRSSYEQYF	TGTGCCAGTAGTGTCGGACATCGGAGCTCCTACGAGCAGTACTTC	-	TRBV19	TRBJ2-7	-
CASSPSRGGELFF	TGTGCCAGCAGCCCCTCCAGGGGCGGGGAGCTGTTTTTT	few	TRBV9	TRBJ2-2	-
CAWDKGVPDEQFF	TGTGCCTGGGATAAGGGAGTTCCGGATGAGCAGTTCTTC	-	TRBV30	TRBJ2-1	-
CASSARERVNEQFF	TGTGCCAGCAGTGCTCGAGAGCGGGTCAATGAGCAGTTCTTC	-	TRBV6-5	TRBJ2-1	-
CASRWGSNQPQHF	TGTGCCAGTAGATGGGGCAGCAATCAGCCCCAGCATTTT	-	TRBV19	TRBJ1-5	-
CASSLEPGSSWEQYF	TGCGCCAGCAGCTTGGAGCCAGGCTCTTCTTGGGAGCAGTACTTC	-	TRBV5-1	TRBJ2-7	-
CASSVLDSTTEAFF	TGTGCCAGCAGCGTACTCGACAGTACCACTGAAGCTTTCTTT	-	TRBV9	TRBJ1-1	-
CATPDGQPNYGYTF	TGTGCCACCCCAGATGGACAGCCTAACTATGGCTACACCTTC	-	TRBV28	TRBJ1-2	-
CASSANGGTYNEQFF	TGTGCCAGCAGTGCTAACGGCGGGACCTACAATGAGCAGTTCTTC	-	TRBV2	TRBJ2-1	-
CASSVQQGWSEQYF	TGTGCCAGCAGCGTACAACAGGGGTGGAGCGAGCAGTACTTC	-	TRBV9	TRBJ2-7	TRBD1
CASSTRTGWAQPQHF	TGTGCCAGCAGTACCCGGACAGGGTGGGCTCAGCCCCAGCATTTT	-	TRBV28	TRBJ1-5	TRBD1
CASSSRVDTEAFF	TGTGCCAGCAGCTCACGCGTGGACACTGAAGCTTTCTTT	-	TRBV7-9	TRBJ1-1	-
CASSSRGGDSGNTIYF	TGTGCCAGCAGCTCGAGGGGCGGGGACTCTGGAAACACCATATATTTT	-	TRBV7-2	TRBJ1-3	-